This is a list of T cell receptor beta chains from one sample in a study of blood T cells in healthy people across ages. TCRdb redid the calling of the 5' RACE reads with MiXCR, one entry per CDR3 protein. The data contain about 620,000 distinct CDR3 sequences, around 52% of them singletons. Sequencing was performed on blood. Source of these receptors: a woman of 80 years or more in good health. Both conserved end residues are part of each CDR3.

J: TRBJ2-3; V: TRBV29-1; CDR3: CSVDSRGLDTQYF
J: TRBJ1-1; V: TRBV6-5; CDR3: CASSYGAGGVKAFF
J: TRBJ2-5; V: TRBV27; CDR3: CASGTSGRARETQYF
J: TRBJ1-1; V: TRBV5-1; CDR3: CASSFGGEAFF
J: TRBJ2-7; V: TRBV6-1; CDR3: CASSAAFWNEQYF
J: TRBJ2-5; V: TRBV3-1; CDR3: CASSQMAGVEQTQYF
J: TRBJ2-3; V: TRBV7-9; CDR3: CASSQGLAGLPDTQYF
J: TRBJ2-7; V: TRBV4-2; CDR3: CASSQDTGTKSYEQYF
J: TRBJ2-3; V: TRBV29-1; CDR3: CSVILAGGTDTQYF
J: TRBJ1-4; V: TRBV12-3/TRBV12-4; CDR3: CASSPGYGEKLFF
J: TRBJ2-5; V: TRBV20-1; CDR3: CSASSAGRGQETQYF
J: TRBJ1-6; V: TRBV10-3; CDR3: CAISPTGQEGVNSPLHF
J: TRBJ2-2; V: TRBV29-1; CDR3: CSGGVNTGELFF
J: TRBJ2-1; V: TRBV2; CDR3: CASSALGQGQHNEQFF
J: TRBJ2-1; V: TRBV5-5; CDR3: CASSQPGYDEQFF
J: TRBJ1-2; V: TRBV7-3; CDR3: CASSLRGGNDYGYTF
J: TRBJ2-3; V: TRBV6-2/TRBV6-3; CDR3: CASSYLAGAPDTQYF
J: TRBJ2-3; V: TRBV12-3/TRBV12-4; CDR3: CASTKLAGGSTDTQYF
J: TRBJ2-1; V: TRBV5-1; CDR3: CASSLEQGYNEQFF
J: TRBJ1-1; V: TRBV28; CDR3: CASSLPDGTEAFF
J: TRBJ2-7; V: TRBV27; CDR3: CSSSSSSYEQYF
J: TRBJ2-4; V: TRBV25-1; CDR3: CASSETGFEEQYF
J: TRBJ1-4; V: TRBV5-5; CDR3: CASSLAWGTTTNEKLFF
J: TRBJ1-2; V: TRBV6-6; CDR3: CASTLVGGYYGYTF
J: TRBJ1-2; V: TRBV29-1; CDR3: CSVRQGANYGYTF
J: TRBJ2-3; V: TRBV27; CDR3: CASDRGFTDTQYF
J: TRBJ2-3; V: TRBV9; CDR3: CASSVMVADTQYF
J: TRBJ1-5; V: TRBV3-1; CDR3: CASSRNRNQPQHF
J: TRBJ2-3; V: TRBV9; CDR3: CASSAVVQRGTDTQYF
J: TRBJ2-3; V: TRBV2; CDR3: CASIRIPGSTDTQYF
J: TRBJ2-3; V: TRBV15; CDR3: CLTSRGLRDTQYF
J: TRBJ2-1; V: TRBV2; CDR3: CASSLEGMQFF
J: TRBJ2-1; V: TRBV6-5; CDR3: CASSYSGTINYEQFF
J: TRBJ2-1; V: TRBV18; CDR3: CASSRSGPNEQFF
J: TRBJ1-4; V: TRBV7-9; CDR3: CASSLGEELFF